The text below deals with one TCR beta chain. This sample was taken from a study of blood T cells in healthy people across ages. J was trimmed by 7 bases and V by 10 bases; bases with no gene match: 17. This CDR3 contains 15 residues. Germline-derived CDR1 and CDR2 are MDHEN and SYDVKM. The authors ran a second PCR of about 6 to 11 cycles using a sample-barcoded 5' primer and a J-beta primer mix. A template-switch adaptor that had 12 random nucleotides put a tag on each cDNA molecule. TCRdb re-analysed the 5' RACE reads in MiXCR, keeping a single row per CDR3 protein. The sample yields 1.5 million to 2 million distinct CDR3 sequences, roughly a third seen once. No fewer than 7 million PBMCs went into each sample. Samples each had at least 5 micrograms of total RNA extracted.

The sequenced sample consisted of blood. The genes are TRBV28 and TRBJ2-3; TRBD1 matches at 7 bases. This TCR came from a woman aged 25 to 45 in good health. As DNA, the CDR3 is TGTGCCACAGAAACCGGGACAGTTTCCTCGCATACGCAGTATTTT. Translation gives CATETGTVSSHTQYF.